In this sample, the clone carrying this T cell receptor (beta chain) turned up a few times. The sample originates from a study of blood T cell repertoires in COVID-19. Study at large: The United States, Italy and Spain provided the acute and convalescent COVID-19 samples.

CDR3 size: 13 residues. CDR1 and CDR2 (germline): GTSNPN, SVGIG (reference sequence). Trimming took 2 bases from V and 9 from J, leaving 16 bases between them. Authors' data handling: Reference gene primers were amplified, and this amplification served to estimate nucleated cell counts. Assay: immunoSEQ multiplex PCR; the TCRdb copy retains only in-frame clones and omits some. V and J calls and clone size are those listed in that table; D and trimming were worked out from the DNA. The sample shows 500,000 to 600,000 clones, around 90% of them seen only once. The sample consisted of peripheral blood. This TCR was sampled from a woman in her forties or fifties with COVID-19, enrolled during active disease. V and J are TRBV30 and TRBJ1-2; D remains ambiguous. The CDR3 region has the DNA TGTGCCTGGAGTATCGCGAGTGCCTCTAGCTACACCTTC. It is translated as CAWSIASASSYTF.